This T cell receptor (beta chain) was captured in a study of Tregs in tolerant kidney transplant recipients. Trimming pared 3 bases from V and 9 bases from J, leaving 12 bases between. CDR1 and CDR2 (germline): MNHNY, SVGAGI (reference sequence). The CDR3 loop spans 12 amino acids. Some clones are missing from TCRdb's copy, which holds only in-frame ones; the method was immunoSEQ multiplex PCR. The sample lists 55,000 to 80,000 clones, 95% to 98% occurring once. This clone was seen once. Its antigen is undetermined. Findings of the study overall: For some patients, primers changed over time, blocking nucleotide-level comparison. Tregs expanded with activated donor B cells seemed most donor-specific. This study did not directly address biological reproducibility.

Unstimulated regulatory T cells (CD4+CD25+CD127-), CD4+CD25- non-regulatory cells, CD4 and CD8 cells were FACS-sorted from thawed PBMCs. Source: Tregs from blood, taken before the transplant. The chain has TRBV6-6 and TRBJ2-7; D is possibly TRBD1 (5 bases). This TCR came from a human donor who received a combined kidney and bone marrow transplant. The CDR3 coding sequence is TGTGCCAGCAGTTATATCCAGGGTGGGCAGTACTTC. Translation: CASSYIQGGQYF.